The 23 T cell receptor beta chains below come from one sample, sequenced in a study of regulatory T cells in long-lasting Graves disease (dated by TCRdb to the early 2020s). Library preparation used multiplex PCR. Instrument on record: Illumina HiSeq 4000. CDR3 regions were amplified by Arm-PCR with iRepertoire HTBI primers to construct TCR beta libraries. TCRdb reran the public reads through fastp at Q25 and MiXCR, keeping productive beta chains. Every entry covers one CDR3 protein and lists the most common genes and DNA from its rows. The sample data list 400,000 to 500,000 distinct CDR3 sequences, and 15% of these were observed just once. The ten largest account for 15% to 20% of the sample. The time point label of this sample denotes: newly diagnosed GD, antithyroid drugs for less than 3 months. RNA was extracted from PBMCs in TRIzol for both TCR sequencing and RNA sequencing. These same data were also listed under a study on T cells in Graves' hyperthyroidism and ophthalmopathy.

The material was peripheral blood mononuclear cells (PBMCs), obtained at new diagnosis, from a patient treated with antithyroid drugs. Receptors were obtained from a woman between 25 and 40 years old with Graves disease. Donor details come from another sample of the same person, matched by shared clones.

This clonotype was detected a few times. In DNA form, the CDR3 reads TGCAGTGCTCTGGGGCTAGCGGGAGTCAATGAGCAGTTCTTC. It is translated as CSALGLAGVNEQFF. J is TRBJ2-1 and V is TRBV20-1; 10 bases match TRBD2. In germline, CDR1 is DFQATT, CDR2 SNEGSKA (reference sequence). V was pared by 5 bases and J by 6 bases, with 7 bases of the junction left unmatched. CDR3 length: 14 residues.

In this sample, this clonotype turned up many times. The chain recombines TRBV3-1 with TRBJ1-2, with TRBD1 matching 7 bases. CDR3 length: 13 amino acids. Germline CDR1 LGHDT, CDR2 YNNKEL (reference sequence). J was trimmed by 8 bases and V by 3 bases; bases with no gene match: 6. This chain's CDR3 is CASSQGTVGGYTF. In DNA form, the CDR3 reads TGTGCCAGCAGCCAGGGGACAGTGGGCGGCTACACCTTC.

V is TRBV6-9 and J is TRBJ2-5; 11 bases line up with TRBD2. The V and J ends lost 3 bases and 5 bases, in that order; junction bases with no gene match: 17. CDR1 and CDR2 (germline): MNHGY, SVAAGI. This CDR3 region has 19 residues. CDR3 bases: TGTGCCAGCAGTTACAAAATTCAAAGTAGCGGGAGGGCCGGCGAGACCCAGTACTTC. Residues: CASSYKIQSSGRAGETQYF.

The rearrangement joins TRBV30 to TRBJ2-7; TRBD1 matches 10 bases. Germline-derived CDR1 and CDR2 are GTSNPN and SVGIG (reference sequence). CDR3 length equals 14 residues. Losses at the gene ends were 4 bases for V and 6 bases for J; bases not matched to a gene: 9. The CDR3 DNA follows: TGTGCCTGGACGTTCGGGACAGGGGTCGGCGAGCAGTACTTC. It translates to CAWTFGTGVGEQYF.

This clonotype was detected ten times or more. The J gene is TRBJ1-1, the V gene TRBV3-1, with D possibly matching TRBD1 (6 bases). Deletions cut 0 bases from V and 3 bases from J, with 14 bases between. Germline V gene lookup returns CDR1 LGHDT and CDR2 YNNKEL (reference sequence). This CDR3 has 16 residues. The DNA of the CDR3 is TGTGCCAGCAGCCAAGATACGGGGGCAGTTTACACTGAAGCTTTCTTT. Its protein is CASSQDTGAVYTEAFF.

The rearrangement links TRBV9 to TRBJ2-1; D ambiguous. V gave up 4 bases and J gave up 5 bases, with 19 bases separating them. Per germline, CDR1 SGDLS and CDR2 YYNGEE. The CDR3 covers 16 residues. The CDR3 spells CASSFSDLLRNNEQFF. As DNA, the CDR3 is TGTGCCAGCAGCTTCTCGGACCTACTAAGAAACAATGAGCAGTTCTTC.

In its sample, this clonotype was seen many times. The chain uses TRBV20-1 and TRBJ2-7; weak D call: TRBD2 (6 bases). V was shortened by 0 bases and J by 2 bases, with 8 bases between the two germline ends. Germline values: CDR1 DFQATT, CDR2 SNEGSKA (reference sequence). The CDR3 consists of 13 residues. This chain's CDR3 is CSARDGGTYEQYF. The CDR3 nucleotides read TGCAGTGCTAGAGACGGCGGGACCTACGAGCAGTACTTC.

Ten or more counts support this clonotype. This chain uses TRBV12-3 or TRBV12-4 with TRBJ2-3; 9 bases are a match to TRBD1. V lost 6 bases and J lost 3; bases outside the gene matches: 7. The CDR3 runs to 15 residues. DNA for the CDR3: TGTGCCAGCAGCGGAGGGACAGGGAGGACAGATACGCAGTATTTT. Protein: CASSGGTGRTDTQYF.

This clonotype was seen a handful of times. V is TRBV7-3 and J is TRBJ1-5, with a possible D match to TRBD1 (5 bases). The CDR3 is made up of 13 amino acids. Germline lookup yields CDR1 SGHTA and CDR2 FQGTGA. The V and J ends lost 5 bases and 5 bases respectively, with 10 bases between them. The CDR3 DNA reads as TGTGCCAGCAGCGTGGACAACCATCAGCCCCAGCATTTT. Protein: CASSVDNHQPQHF.

The table lists this clonotype with many counts. The chain links TRBV29-1 to TRBJ2-2; the match to TRBD1 covers 7 bases. With 7 bases clipped from V and 0 bases from J, the junction kept 2 bases outside the gene matches. The germline V gene has CDR1 SQVTM and CDR2 ANQGSEA. This CDR3 is 13 amino acids long. The CDR3 DNA reads TGCAGCGCTGGGACAGCGAACACCGGGGAGCTGTTTTTT. Translated, it gives CSAGTANTGELFF.

This chain links TRBV10-3 with TRBJ1-5; no reliable D call. V was clipped by 8 bases and J by 0 bases, with 8 bases between them. The CDR3 sequence is 13 residues long. Germline CDR1 is ENHRY and CDR2 is SYGVKD. In DNA, the CDR3 is TGTGCCATCGGCAGATATAGCAATCAGCCCCAGCATTTT. The encoded protein is CAIGRYSNQPQHF.

The rearrangement links TRBV20-1 to TRBJ2-2, with no clear D. Trimming took 2 bases from V and 6 from J, leaving 13 bases between them. The CDR3 extends over 14 amino acids. Germline loops: CDR1 DFQATT, CDR2 SNEGSKA (reference sequence). This chain's CDR3 is CSARTGFESGELFF. CDR3 bases: TGCAGTGCTAGAACTGGTTTCGAATCCGGGGAGCTGTTTTTT.

A note on this clonotype: This may arise from a read error, as a much more abundant clone is one base away. The CDR3: CASSSSGRAIDTQYF. CDR3 sequence (DNA): TGTGCCAGTAGTAGCAGCGGGAGGGCCATCGATACGCAGTATTTT. The rearrangement uses TRBV19 and TRBJ2-3; TRBD2 aligns across 10 bases. Trimming at V came to 4 bases and at J to 6 bases, leaving 7 bases not matched to a gene. The CDR3 is made up of 15 amino acids. Germline V gene data show CDR1 as LNHDA and CDR2 as SQIVND (reference sequence). Looking up the rest from reference TRBV19 and TRBJ2-3 gives the full variable domain: DGGITQSPKYLFRKEGQNVTLSCEQNLNHDAMYWYRQDPGQGLRLIYYSQIVNDFQKGDIAEGYSVSREKKESFPLTVTSAQKNPTAFYLCASSSSGRAIDTQYFGPGTRLTVL.

V usage is TRBV19 and J usage is TRBJ2-2, with no clear D. Between the trimmed V and J ends, which lost 4 bases and 10 bases, there was a span of 16 bases. The CDR3 consists of 14 residues. Germline CDR1 LNHDA, CDR2 SQIVND (reference sequence). CDR3 in DNA: TGTGCCAGTAGTACTACCTTGGCCGCGGAGGAGCTGTTTTTT. Its translation: CASSTTLAAEELFF.

At least ten counts were recorded for this clonotype. The rearrangement uses TRBV11-2 and TRBJ2-1; 10 bases agree with TRBD2. The CDR3 covers 15 residues. Germline assignment: CDR1 SGHAT and CDR2 FQNNGV. Unmatched junction bases numbered 7, after V lost 3 bases and J lost 8 bases. This CDR3 reads CASSLRASGSYEQFF. The DNA for the CDR3 is TGTGCCAGCAGCTTGAGGGCTAGCGGGAGCTATGAGCAGTTCTTC. Together with reference TRBV11-2 and TRBJ2-1, the CDR3 gives the full variable domain: EAGVAQSPRYKIIEKRQSVAFWCNPISGHATLYWYQQILGQGPKLLIQFQNNGVVDDSQLPKDRFSAERLKGVDSTLKIQPAKLEDSAVYLCASSLRASGSYEQFFGPGTRLTVL.

This clonotype occurred many times. The rearrangement links TRBV28 to TRBJ1-5; TRBD1 agrees at 7 bases. The CDR3 is 16 amino acids. The germline CDR1 and CDR2 sequences are MDHEN and SYDVKM. With 3 bases clipped from V and 7 bases from J, the junction kept 12 bases outside the gene matches. Here the CDR3 DNA reads TGTGCCAGCAGTTTCCCCCATGGGAGGGGGCACCAGCCCCAGCATTTT. The encoded protein is CASSFPHGRGHQPQHF.

About this clonotype: This clone may be a read error of a much larger clone one base away. The chain recombines TRBV7-9 with TRBJ1-1, with 8 bases identical to TRBD1. This CDR3 is 13 amino acids long. Looked up from germline, CDR1 is SEHNR and CDR2 is FQNEAQ (reference sequence). Here the CDR3 reads CASSLVQGAEASF. CDR3 nucleotide sequence: TGTGCCAGCAGCTTAGTCCAGGGGGCCGAAGCTTCCTTT.

This clonotype was counted ten times or more. The chain joins TRBV6-2 or TRBV6-3 to TRBJ2-7, with D possibly being TRBD2 (5 bases). This CDR3 spans 15 amino acids. The germline V gene has CDR1 MNHEY and CDR2 SVGEGT. Trimming cost V 0 bases and J 2 bases, with 11 bases left between them. CDR3 bases: TGTGCCAGCAGTTACTCCACCGGGATACCCTACGAGCAGTACTTC. This codes for CASSYSTGIPYEQYF.

This clonotype occurred many times. This chain links TRBV30 with TRBJ1-1, with a tentative D call TRBD1 (6 bases). Trimming pared 1 base from V and 6 bases from J, leaving 15 bases between. The CDR3 has 14 residues. CDR1 and CDR2 from the germline V gene are GTSNPN and SVGIG (reference sequence). The CDR3 DNA sequence: TGTGCCTGGAGTGAAGACAGCGGGGGCCCTGAAGCTTTCTTT. Protein product: CAWSEDSGGPEAFF.

Only a few counts were recorded for this clonotype. CDR3 sequence: CASSPGGGSFGELFF. The CDR3, as DNA: TGTGCCAGCAGCCCCGGGGGGGGGAGTTTCGGGGAGCTGTTTTTT. V is TRBV7-2 and J is TRBJ2-2; TRBD2 aligns across 8 bases. The CDR3 covers 15 residues. V trimming: 5 bases; J trimming: 7 bases; junction bases outside the gene matches: 9. Germline CDR1 and CDR2: SGHTA and FQGNSA. Drawing the rest from reference TRBV7-2 and TRBJ2-2, the complete variable domain is GAGVSQSPSNKVTEKGKDVELRCDPISGHTALYWYRQSLGQGLEFLIYFQGNSAPDKSGLPSDRFSAERTGGSVSTLTIQRTQQEDSAVYLCASSPGGGSFGELFFGEGSRLTVL.

This clonotype came up a few times. The chain couples TRBV7-2 to TRBJ2-2; D may be TRBD2 (6 bases). The CDR3 length is 15 residues. Germline CDR1 reads SGHTA; CDR2 reads FQGNSA. CDR3 DNA: TGTGTAGACGGGAGAGCGGACAAGAACACCGGGGAGCTGTTTTTT. Residues: CVDGRADKNTGELFF.

The chain is built from TRBV7-9 and TRBJ1-5; D unclear. From germline, CDR1 is SEHNR and CDR2 FQNEAQ (reference sequence). The CDR3 is made up of 17 amino acids. V was cut by 5 bases and J by 2 bases, with 19 bases left in between. CDR3 amino acids: CASSPGGGASGNQPQHF. For the CDR3, the DNA is TGTGCCAGCAGCCCGGGCGGAGGCGCATCCGGCAATCAGCCCCAGCATTTT.

This clonotype was picked up many times. The chain uses TRBV12-3 or TRBV12-4 and TRBJ1-1, with a weak D call TRBD1 (5 bases). The CDR3 runs to 16 residues. Trimming took 4 bases from V and 9 from J, leaving 24 bases between them. CDR3 residues: CASSSPGVGSSGKAFF. In nucleotides, the CDR3 is TGTGCCAGCAGTTCGCCGGGGGTGGGCAGCTCGGGGAAAGCTTTCTTT.